This paragraph covers one T cell receptor beta chain sequence. Its antigen is not identified. Germline loops: CDR1 SGHVS, CDR2 FNYEAQ. The V and J ends lost 4 bases and 5 bases respectively, with 21 bases between them. This CDR3 is built from 16 residues. The data stem from a study of cytomegalovirus exposure and HLA in healthy donors. General study findings and limits: In a later analysis, an Asian-associated ancestry cluster reportedly showed fewer N-insertions than the roughly 700-donor mean. Many donors carried some public TCRs, although rarity characterized most TCR sequences.

PCR was performed using 60 Vbeta and 13 Jbeta primers. Repertoires were generated with immunoSEQ multiplex PCR, while TCRdb's copy carries only in-frame clones and drops some. Found here are 100,000 to 150,000 clones, roughly 78% of them singletons; the top ten hold 1%. The clonotype comes from a man in his forties in good health and CMV-seronegative. The sample taken for sequencing was PBMCs. The chain recombines TRBV7-6 with TRBJ2-7; possible D gene TRBD2, 5 bases. CDR3 sequence: CASSSIDGLASDEQYF. DNA of the CDR3: TGTGCCAGCAGCTCGATCGACGGACTCGCCTCGGACGAGCAGTACTTC.